What follows is one TCR beta chain and its context. Its antigen is unidentified. Relative to the germline gene, one junction end is altered; a read error may explain this. The sample belongs to a study of identical twins. This CDR3 has 10 amino acids. CDR1 and CDR2 (germline): MDHEN, SYDVKM. Findings and caveats of the study: Zero-insertion findings could be partly confounded by invariant cells (MAIT and iNKT cells). Cord blood beta clonotypes present at high abundance carried fewer insertions; no such pattern appeared in memory repertoires.

A universal primer site was incorporated via template switching, and the cDNA contained unique molecular identifiers. MiXCR, run by TCRdb on the 5' RACE reads, gives a single entry per CDR3 protein. The sample has hundreds of thousands of distinct CDR3 sequences, 24% seen once. These data were also reused for a study on T cells expressing NK-cell markers. This second report adds: It remained uncertain whether the expanded NKG2C+ T cell clones were specific for HCMV antigens.

Sequenced input: CD4+ T cells sorted from blood. This TCR was recovered from a woman aged 18-35 years in good health. The rearrangement uses TRBV28 and TRBJ1-2, with D uncertain. CDR3 DNA sequence: TGTGCCAGCAGTCGGGGAAGAACGGCCTTC. It specifies CASSRGRTAF.